This T cell receptor (beta chain) is drawn from a study of blood T cell repertoires in COVID-19. Study at large: Material from acute and convalescent COVID-19 was sourced from the United States, Italy and Spain. From T cells, B-cell-depleted T cells, or PBMCs came the material, which was cDNA or gDNA.

TCRdb's table, derived via immunoSEQ multiplex PCR, lists solely in-frame clones and lacks some. The profile covers tens of thousands of clones, with approximately 75% appearing a single time and about 4.2% taken by the ten largest. The germline V gene has CDR1 SEHNR and CDR2 FQNEAQ (reference sequence). V lost 1 base and J 4 bases, leaving 12 bases between the germline ends. The CDR3 consists of 15 residues. This TCR was sampled from a woman aged 50 to 60 with acute or convalescent COVID-19. Material: peripheral blood. The rearrangement uses TRBV7-9 and TRBJ2-3, with D possibly being TRBD2 (5 bases). The CDR3 here is CASSLGGEGSDTQYF. Here the CDR3 DNA reads TGTGCCAGCAGCTTAGGGGGTGAGGGTTCAGATACGCAGTATTTT.